The 20 T cell receptor beta chains below all came from one sample that was sequenced in a study of blood T cell repertoires in COVID-19. Generated by immunoSEQ multiplex PCR, the TCRdb table keeps only in-frame clones and is missing some. This sample yields about 89,000 clones, of which around 93% are seen a single time; about 2.3% belongs to the top ten. Sequenced sample: peripheral blood. Receptor source: a human donor with active COVID-19. The donor label of this sample is uncertain.

The chain employs TRBV5-4 and TRBJ2-3, with 11 bases that match TRBD2. J lost 0 bases, V lost 7 bases, and 4 bases had no gene match. Germline V gene data show CDR1 as SGHNT and CDR2 as YYREEE (reference sequence). CDR3 length equals 15 residues. CDR3 amino acids: CASYLAGGSTDTQYF. DNA of the CDR3: TGTGCCAGCTACTTAGCGGGGGGGAGCACAGATACGCAGTATTTT. The whole variable domain, filled in from reference TRBV5-4 and TRBJ2-3, reads ETGVTQSPTHLIKTRGQQVTLRCSSQSGHNTVSWYQQALGQGPQFIFQYYREEENGRGNFPPRFSGLQFPNYSSELNVNALELDDSALYLCASYLAGGSTDTQYFGPGTRLTVL.

This sequence joins TRBV5-4 and TRBJ1-2; D gene unclear. V lost 0 bases and J lost 7, with 13 bases in between. This CDR3 comprises 14 residues. Germline V gives CDR1 SGHNT, CDR2 YYREEE (reference sequence). The CDR3 protein is CASSLEQLGGGYTF. CDR3 nucleotide sequence: TGTGCCAGCAGCTTGGAACAACTGGGAGGTGGCTACACCTTC.

The V gene is TRBV7-2, the J gene TRBJ1-2; no reliable D call. Trimming stripped 1 base from V and 8 bases from J, with 5 bases between. The germline gives CDR1 SGHTA, CDR2 FQGNSA. The length of the CDR3 is 11 residues. The CDR3 sequence is CASSLGAGYTF. CDR3 bases: TGTGCCAGCAGCTTAGGGGCAGGCTACACCTTC.

For the CDR3, the DNA is TGTGCCAGCAGCTTAGAGGGGACAGGCTACGAGCAGTACTTC. This codes for CASSLEGTGYEQYF. The V and J genes are TRBV7-9 and TRBJ2-7; 8 bases align to TRBD1. The CDR3 spans 14 residues. Germline assignment: CDR1 SEHNR and CDR2 FQNEAQ (reference sequence). V trimming: 1 base; J trimming: 3 bases; junction bases outside the gene matches: 2.

CDR3 region: CASTMTSGGKYEQYF. CDR3 in DNA: TGTGCCAGCACCATGACTAGCGGGGGGAAATACGAGCAGTACTTC. The chain combines TRBV6-5 with TRBJ2-7, with TRBD2 matching 13 bases. V was clipped by 7 bases and J by 4 bases; unmatched bases: 7. The CDR3 runs to 15 residues. The germline CDR1 and CDR2 sequences are MNHEY and SVGAGI.

In this sample, this clone turned up once. The chain couples TRBV6-5 to TRBJ2-6; TRBD2 matches at 8 bases. The CDR3 is 15 residues long. Germline-derived CDR1 and CDR2 are MNHEY and SVGAGI. Trimming cost V 4 bases and J 2 bases; bases outside gene matches: 1. The CDR3 reads CASSSGGAGANVLTF. The CDR3 DNA reads TGTGCCAGCAGTTCCGGGGGGGCTGGGGCCAACGTCCTGACTTTC.

The chain has TRBV6-1 and TRBJ1-5; D remains ambiguous. The V end lost 2 bases, the J end lost 4 bases, and 9 bases lay between the germline ends. The CDR3 is 14 amino acids. Germline V gene lookup returns CDR1 MNHNS and CDR2 SASEGT. CDR3 DNA: TGTGCCAGCAGTGAAACGAGGGAAAATCAGCCCCAGCATTTT. It codes for CASSETRENQPQHF.

This clone has only one observation. The chain links TRBV2 to TRBJ1-1; TRBD1 might be the D (6 bases). V lost 6 bases to trimming and J lost 0 bases, with 17 bases between them. The germline V gene has CDR1 SNHLY and CDR2 FYNNEI. The CDR3 covers 16 residues. This CDR3 reads CASRKLNRAVNTEAFF. Written as DNA, the CDR3 is TGTGCCAGCAGGAAACTTAACAGGGCTGTGAACACTGAAGCTTTCTTT.

This chain joins TRBV6-2 or TRBV6-3 and TRBJ2-3, with 8 bases aligning to TRBD2. The CDR3 length is 14 residues. V shed 6 bases and J 6 bases; nucleotides not matched to a gene: 8. CDR1 and CDR2 (germline): MNHEY, SVGEGT. The CDR3 DNA reads TGTGCCAGCAGACCTCTAGCGGGTGTCGATACGCAGTATTTT. This encodes CASRPLAGVDTQYF.

The V and J genes are TRBV6-1 and TRBJ2-7; maybe TRBD1 (6 bases). Germline lookup yields CDR1 MNHNS and CDR2 SASEGT. The CDR3 is 13 residues long. V lost 2 bases and J lost 3, with 8 bases in between. The CDR3: CASSEQGHYEQYF. The CDR3 bases are TGTGCCAGCAGTGAACAGGGGCACTACGAGCAGTACTTC.

The rearrangement uses TRBV4-3 and TRBJ1-5; no clear D gene. CDR1 and CDR2 from the germline V gene are LGHNA and YSLEER. Trimming removed 0 bases from V and 7 bases from J, with 7 bases in between. CDR3 length: 13 amino acids. CDR3 in amino acids: CASSQDLGQPQHF. In DNA form, the CDR3 reads TGCGCCAGCAGCCAAGATTTGGGCCAGCCCCAGCATTTT.

This chain joins TRBV3-1 (or the pseudogene TRBV3-2) and TRBJ1-5; the match to TRBD1 covers 7 bases. This CDR3 has 15 amino acids. J was trimmed by 0 bases and V by 7 bases; bases with no gene match: 6. Looked up from germline, CDR1 is LGHDT and CDR2 is YNNKEL (reference sequence). The CDR3 DNA follows: TGTGCCAGCACCCCAGGGGGATATAGCAATCAGCCCCAGCATTTT. As protein: CASTPGGYSNQPQHF.

The chain uses TRBV10-2 and TRBJ1-2; D call uncertain. The ends were cut back, 0 bases at V and 2 bases at J, with 13 bases in the middle. The CDR3 loop spans 16 amino acids. Germline values: CDR1 WSHSY, CDR2 SAAADI. CDR3 region: CASSESRAQENYGYTF. The CDR3 DNA reads as TGCGCCAGCAGTGAGTCGAGGGCGCAGGAGAACTATGGCTACACCTTC.

The chain uses TRBV6-5 and TRBJ2-7; 7 bases line up with TRBD1. After removal of 0 bases from V and 5 bases from J, the junction contained 4 bases not matched to a gene. The CDR3 loop spans 14 amino acids. The germline V gene encodes CDR1 MNHEY and CDR2 SVGAGI. CDR3 in amino acids: CASSYSGRGNEQYF. The CDR3 DNA is TGTGCCAGCAGTTACTCAGGCAGGGGGAACGAGCAGTACTTC.

J is TRBJ2-3 and V is TRBV7-3; 8 positions agree with TRBD1. The V segment lost 1 base and the J segment 5 bases; nucleotides outside the gene matches: 5. CDR1 SGHTA and CDR2 FQGTGA come from the germline V gene. The CDR3 length is 15 residues. CDR3 in DNA: TGTGCCAGCAGCTTAAGGACAGGGCGGGGAGATACGCAGTATTTT. Translation: CASSLRTGRGDTQYF.

This rearrangement joins TRBV5-1 to TRBJ1-1, with a possible D match to TRBD1 (5 bases). The CDR3 runs 18 residues. Trimming removed 5 bases at V and 0 bases at J, with 23 bases between. CDR1 is SGHRS, CDR2 YFSETQ, per germline. The CDR3 bases are TGCGCCAGCAGTTATACTTTCTCCTCAGACAGAGTGAACACTGAAGCTTTCTTT. Amino acid sequence: CASSYTFSSDRVNTEAFF. The entire variable domain, with the rest obtained from reference TRBV5-1 and TRBJ1-1, is as follows: KAGVTQTPRYLIKTRGQQVTLSCSPISGHRSVSWYQQTPGQGLQFLFEYFSETQRNKGNFPGRFSGRQFSNSRSEMNVSTLELGDSALYLCASSYTFSSDRVNTEAFFGQGTRLTVV.

This clone was seen once. The chain combines TRBV10-3 with TRBJ1-6; 9 positions agree with TRBD1. Trimming cost V 5 bases and J 7 bases; bases outside gene matches: 3. Germline-derived CDR1 and CDR2 are ENHRY and SYGVKD. The CDR3 runs to 14 residues. The CDR3 coding sequence is TGTGCCATCAGTCTGACAGGGGGAAATTCACCCCTCCACTTT. As protein: CAISLTGGNSPLHF.

For the CDR3, the DNA is TGTGCCAGCAGCTTGGGGACTAGCGGGGGCCCCTACAATGAGCAGTTCTTC. Its protein product is CASSLGTSGGPYNEQFF. The chain uses TRBV5-5 and TRBJ2-1, with TRBD2 matching 13 bases. The V segment lost 0 bases and the J segment 2 bases; nucleotides outside the gene matches: 2. This CDR3 has 17 residues. Germline V gene data show CDR1 as SGHKS and CDR2 as YYEKEE (reference sequence). The variable domain in full, completed from reference TRBV5-5 and TRBJ2-1, reads DAGVTQSPTHLIKTRGQQVTLRCSPISGHKSVSWYQQVLGQGPQFIFQYYEKEERGRGNFPDRFSARQFPNYSSELNVNALLLGDSALYLCASSLGTSGGPYNEQFFGPGTRLTVL.

This chain connects TRBV9 to TRBJ2-6, with D possibly being TRBD2 (6 bases). The CDR3 extends over 16 amino acids. The V end was cut by 4 bases, the J end by 1 base, with 12 bases between. Germline values: CDR1 SGDLS, CDR2 YYNGEE. The CDR3 region has the DNA TGTGCCAGCAGCCCCCGGGGGAGGTCTGGGGCCAACGTCCTGACTTTC. Amino acids: CASSPRGRSGANVLTF.

This clone was recorded once. The chain uses TRBV28 and TRBJ1-1; 7 positions match TRBD1. V shed 6 bases, J shed 4 bases, and the junction held 5 bases outside the gene matches. Germline loops: CDR1 MDHEN, CDR2 SYDVKM. The CDR3 runs to 13 residues. CDR3: CASSSGGFTEAFF. The CDR3 DNA is TGTGCCAGCAGCTCAGGGGGATTCACTGAAGCTTTCTTT. The variable domain in full, with the rest retrieved from reference TRBV28 and TRBJ1-1, is DVKVTQSSRYLVKRTGEKVFLECVQDMDHENMFWYRQDPGLGLRLIYFSYDVKMKEKGDIPEGYSVSREKKERFSLILESASTNQTSMYLCASSSGGFTEAFFGQGTRLTVV.